These 13 T cell receptor beta chains were all obtained from the same sample, sequenced in a study of T-cell reconstitution after alpha-beta-depleted transplantation in children. Unique molecular identifiers were incorporated during preparation of the TCRbeta library. TCRdb processed the PCR reads anew with MiXCR; each CDR3 protein has one entry. The profile shows fewer than 700,000 distinct CDR3 sequences, around 13% of them singletons. The sequencing here drew on PBMCs, mostly from graft donor cells, taken 360 days after TCRalphabeta/CD19-depleted stem cell transplant. The receptors originated from a male patient younger than 18 who had a stem cell transplant for acute myeloid leukemia, so the T cells may come from the graft donor.

V gene TRBV29-1 combines with J gene TRBJ1-2; no definite D call. Trimming removed 4 bases from V and 4 bases from J, with 16 bases in between. Germline values: CDR1 SQVTM, CDR2 ANQGSEA. The CDR3 loop spans 14 amino acids. The CDR3 spells CSVVRQPDRYGYTF. CDR3 DNA sequence: TGCAGCGTTGTACGGCAGCCGGACCGCTATGGCTACACCTTC.

This clonotype turned up a few times. The chain joins TRBV19 to TRBJ2-3; 11 bases are a match to TRBD1. Germline values: CDR1 LNHDA, CDR2 SQIVND (reference sequence). This CDR3 region has 13 residues. V shed 8 bases and J 5 bases; nucleotides not matched to a gene: 3. CDR3 sequence: CASGTGGGDTQYF. CDR3 nucleotides: TGTGCCAGTGGGACAGGGGGAGGAGATACGCAGTATTTT.

This clonotype appeared many times. The chain couples TRBV10-3 to TRBJ2-1, with TRBD2 matching over 11 bases. Germline lookup yields CDR1 ENHRY and CDR2 SYGVKD. Losses at the gene ends were 2 bases for V and 0 bases for J; bases not matched to a gene: 6. The CDR3 totals 18 residues. The CDR3 DNA follows: TGTGCCATCAGTGAGAGGCTAGCGGGGGGCGGCTCCTACAATGAGCAGTTCTTC. Protein product: CAISERLAGGGSYNEQFF.

This clonotype was observed many times. The V gene is TRBV5-4, the J gene TRBJ2-7, with D uncertain. Trimming left V 0 bases short and J 7 bases short, with 8 bases between. Germline CDR1 is SGHNT and CDR2 is YYREEE (reference sequence). This CDR3 has 12 residues. As DNA, the CDR3 is TGTGCCAGCAGCTTGGCCGGTCTGGAGCAGTACGTC. As protein: CASSLAGLEQYV.

This clonotype came up a few times. This chain joins TRBV6-5 and TRBJ2-3, with 10 bases lining up with TRBD2. Germline trimming cut 4 bases from V and 3 bases from J; bases unmatched to any gene: 4. In germline, CDR1 is MNHEY, CDR2 SVGAGI. The CDR3 has 15 amino acids. CDR3 bases: TGTGCCAGCAGTTCTCCAGCGGGAGGGACAGATACGCAGTATTTT. It specifies CASSSPAGGTDTQYF.

The chain has TRBV4-1 and TRBJ2-7, with TRBD1 identical over 10 bases. Germline CDR1 reads MGHRA; CDR2 reads YSYEKL. The CDR3 sequence is 15 residues long. V gave up 5 bases and J gave up 2 bases; unmatched junction bases: 6. The CDR3 protein is CASSFRGTGAYEQYF. CDR3 coding DNA: TGCGCCAGCAGCTTCCGTGGGACAGGGGCCTACGAGCAGTACTTC.

J is TRBJ1-1 and V is TRBV25-1; D possibly corresponds to TRBD1 (5 bases). The CDR3 contains 18 residues. V was clipped by 2 bases and J by 2 bases, with 21 bases between them. Germline values: CDR1 MGHDK, CDR2 SYGVNS. CDR3 sequence: CASSEGPPLGQGNTEAFF. The CDR3 region has the DNA TGTGCCAGCAGTGAAGGGCCCCCTCTGGGGCAGGGAAACACTGAAGCTTTCTTT.

This clonotype was counted between two and nine times. The chain carries TRBV11-2 and TRBJ1-5, with 10 bases that match TRBD1. CDR1 is SGHAT and CDR2 is FQNNGV in the germline V gene. V lost 1 base and J lost 3; bases outside the gene matches: 3. CDR3 length: 16 residues. The CDR3 DNA reads TGTGCCAGCAGCTTAGGGGGACAGGGGATCAATCAGCCCCAGCATTTT. It codes for CASSLGGQGINQPQHF.

The V gene is TRBV27, the J gene TRBJ2-5, with TRBD1 as a possible D gene (5 bases). The CDR3 runs 14 residues. Trimming took 3 bases from V and 5 from J, leaving 13 bases between them. Germline V lookup: CDR1 MNHEY, CDR2 SMNVEV (reference sequence). CDR3 residues: CASSLVRARETQYF. The CDR3 DNA follows: TGTGCCAGCAGTTTGGTCAGGGCCCGGGAGACCCAGTACTTC.

The chain is built from TRBV18 and TRBJ2-3, with 9 bases lining up with TRBD2. V was clipped by 1 base and J by 4 bases; unmatched bases: 3. Germline V CDR1 and CDR2: KGHSH, LQKENI. The CDR3 totals 15 residues. The CDR3 coding sequence is TGTGCCAGCTCACCACTAGCGGGAGACGCAGATACGCAGTATTTT. Protein sequence: CASSPLAGDADTQYF.

This clonotype was seen ten or more times. The chain combines TRBV7-2 with TRBJ2-7; no reliable D call. Germline V gene sequence: CDR1 SGHTA, CDR2 FQGNSA. This CDR3 has 12 residues. V lost 0 bases, J lost 3 bases, and 3 bases lay in between. The CDR3 loop is CASSLANYEQYF. The DNA for the CDR3 is TGTGCCAGCAGCTTAGCGAACTACGAGCAGTACTTC.

This clonotype came up a few times. The junction does not match germline at one end; this may be a read error. The chain is built from TRBV29-1 and TRBJ2-3; 8 positions agree with TRBD1. Germline CDR1 and CDR2: SQVTM and ANQGSEA. CDR3 length: 16 residues. The CDR3 loop reads CSVQGAWTGSTDTQYF. As DNA, the CDR3 is TGCAGCGTTCAAGGGGCGTGGACAGGGAGCACGGATACGCAGTATTTT.

In this sample, this clonotype turned up many times. The chain is built from TRBV20-1 and TRBJ2-1, with D maybe TRBD2 (5 bases). Germline V CDR1 and CDR2: DFQATT, SNEGSKA (reference sequence). The CDR3 totals 15 residues. V was trimmed by 6 bases and J by 4 bases, leaving 19 bases between them. The CDR3 region is CSARTTSGVYNEQFF. The CDR3 coding sequence is TGCAGTGCCCGGACCACGAGCGGTGTTTACAATGAGCAGTTCTTC.